Below, one T cell receptor (beta chain) is given with its context. Its specificity is not known. This specimen comes from a study of a mutant IDH1 vaccine in newly diagnosed glioma. Whole-study context: Most had both radiotherapy and temozolomide beforehand; others had only one. Study results and caveats: It was roughly 93% of patients that developed vaccine-induced immune responses.

Clones were read by immunoSEQ multiplex PCR, and TCRdb kept only the in-frame ones, dropping some. Of about 66,000 clones listed, about 84% are singletons. Time point noted: week 11, during vaccination. Vaccine doses each comprised 300 ug of mutant IDH1 20-mer peptide, with topical imiquimod. The germline V gene encodes CDR1 MGHRA and CDR2 YSYEKL. V lost 2 bases to trimming and J lost 15 bases; unmatched junction nucleotides: 17. The CDR3 extends over 16 amino acids. The material was PBMCs, obtained from a glioma patient whose treatment included an IDH1 peptide vaccine. This clonotype originated in a young man with glioma. V gene TRBV4-1 combines with J gene TRBJ1-4; 8 bases match TRBD1. CDR3 in DNA: TGCGCCAGCAGCCAAAGATGGGGGGACAGGATCGGTGAGGTGTTTTTT. Protein product: CASSQRWGDRIGEVFF.